This TCR beta chain was identified during a study of blood T cell repertoires in COVID-19. About the research overall: The United States, Italy and Spain provided the acute and convalescent COVID-19 samples. From T cells, B-cell-depleted T cells, or PBMCs came the material, which was cDNA or gDNA.

The germline V gene has CDR1 SGHNT and CDR2 YYREEE (reference sequence). The V gene lost 2 bases and the J gene lost 6 bases, with 11 bases spanning the gap. The CDR3 has 14 residues. Per the original methods: By means of reference gene primer amplification, nucleated cell counts were estimated. This table comes from immunoSEQ multiplex PCR, and its TCRdb copy is limited to in-frame clones, with some not included. That table is the source of V, J and clone size, and D and trimming were worked out from the DNA. The sample carries just over 25,000 clones, about 86% recorded once. The receptor was isolated from a man in his sixties or seventies with acute or convalescent COVID-19. The chain uses TRBV5-4 and TRBJ1-4, with D perhaps TRBD1 (5 bases). Sequencing was carried out using peripheral blood. The CDR3 spells CASSFRGVDEKLFF. The CDR3 DNA reads as TGTGCCAGCAGCTTTCGGGGGGTAGATGAAAAACTGTTTTTT.